This TCR beta chain stems from a study of T cell clones after liver transplantation. TCRdb keeps only in-frame clones here, not all; method: immunoSEQ multiplex PCR. Of under 150,000 clones listed, less than 95% are singletons. This CDR3 region has 16 residues. The V end lost 0 bases, the J end lost 0 bases, and 12 bases lay between the germline ends. The germline CDR1 and CDR2 sequences are SGHTA and FQGNSA. The sequences come from CD4+ T cells from blood, collected 12 months after liver transplant. The genes are TRBV7-2 and TRBJ2-7; tentative D call: TRBD1 (5 bases). The receptor's source is a human patient who received a liver transplant. T cells may partly derive from the graft donor. The CDR3 sequence is CASSLAKGRPSYEQYF. The CDR3 region has the DNA TGTGCCAGCAGCTTAGCGAAGGGGCGGCCCTCCTACGAGCAGTACTTC. Complete variable domain (other parts from reference TRBV7-2 and TRBJ2-7): GAGVSQSPSNKVTEKGKDVELRCDPISGHTALYWYRQSLGQGLEFLIYFQGNSAPDKSGLPSDRFSAERTGGSVSTLTIQRTQQEDSAVYLCASSLAKGRPSYEQYFGPGTRLTVT.